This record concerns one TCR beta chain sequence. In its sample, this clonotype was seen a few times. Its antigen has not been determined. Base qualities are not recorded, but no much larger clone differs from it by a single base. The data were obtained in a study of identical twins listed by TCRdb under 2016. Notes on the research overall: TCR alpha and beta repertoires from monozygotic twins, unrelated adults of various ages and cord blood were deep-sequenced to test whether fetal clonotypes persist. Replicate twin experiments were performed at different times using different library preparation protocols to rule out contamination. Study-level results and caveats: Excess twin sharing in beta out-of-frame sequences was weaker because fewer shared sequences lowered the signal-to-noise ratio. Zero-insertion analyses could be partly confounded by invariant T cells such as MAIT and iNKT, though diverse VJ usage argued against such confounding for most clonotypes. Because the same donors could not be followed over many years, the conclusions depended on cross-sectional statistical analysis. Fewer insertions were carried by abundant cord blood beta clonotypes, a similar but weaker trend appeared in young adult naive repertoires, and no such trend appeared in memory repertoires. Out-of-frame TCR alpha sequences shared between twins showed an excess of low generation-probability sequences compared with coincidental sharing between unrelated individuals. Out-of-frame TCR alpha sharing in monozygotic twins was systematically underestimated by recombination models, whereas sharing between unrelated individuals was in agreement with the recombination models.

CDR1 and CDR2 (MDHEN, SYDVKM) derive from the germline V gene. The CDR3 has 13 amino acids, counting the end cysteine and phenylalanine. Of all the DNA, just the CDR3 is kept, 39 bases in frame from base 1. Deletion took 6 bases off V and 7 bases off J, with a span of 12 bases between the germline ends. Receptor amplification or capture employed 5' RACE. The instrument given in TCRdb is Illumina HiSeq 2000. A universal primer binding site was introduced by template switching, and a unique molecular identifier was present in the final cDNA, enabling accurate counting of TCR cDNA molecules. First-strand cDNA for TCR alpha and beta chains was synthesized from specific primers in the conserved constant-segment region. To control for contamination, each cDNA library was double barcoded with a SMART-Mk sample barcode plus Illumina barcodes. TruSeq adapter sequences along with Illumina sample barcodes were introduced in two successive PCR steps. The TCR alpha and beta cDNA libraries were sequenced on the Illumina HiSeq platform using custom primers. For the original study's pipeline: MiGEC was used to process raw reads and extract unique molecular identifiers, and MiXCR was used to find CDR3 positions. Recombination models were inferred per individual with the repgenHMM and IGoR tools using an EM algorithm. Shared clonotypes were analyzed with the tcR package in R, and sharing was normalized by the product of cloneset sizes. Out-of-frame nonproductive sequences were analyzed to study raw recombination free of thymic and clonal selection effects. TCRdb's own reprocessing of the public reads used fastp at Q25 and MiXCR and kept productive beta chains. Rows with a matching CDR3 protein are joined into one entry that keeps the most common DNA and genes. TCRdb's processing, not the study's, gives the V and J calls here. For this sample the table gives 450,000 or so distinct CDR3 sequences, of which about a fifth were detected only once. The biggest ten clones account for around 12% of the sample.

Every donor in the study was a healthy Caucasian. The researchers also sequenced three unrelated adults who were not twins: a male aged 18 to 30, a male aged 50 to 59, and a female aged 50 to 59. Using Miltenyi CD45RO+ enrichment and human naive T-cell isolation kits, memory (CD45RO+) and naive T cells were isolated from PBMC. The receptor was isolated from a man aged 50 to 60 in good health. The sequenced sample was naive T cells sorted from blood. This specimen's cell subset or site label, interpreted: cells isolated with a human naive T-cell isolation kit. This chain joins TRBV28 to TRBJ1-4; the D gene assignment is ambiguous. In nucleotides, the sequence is TGTGCCAGCAGGGGCCCACGGGCTGAAAAACTGTTTTTT. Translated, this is CASRGPRAEKLFF.